This TCR beta chain originates from a study of cytotoxic CD8 clonotypes in ibrutinib-treated CLL. Study at large: The cohort had about 11 relapsed/refractory and approximately 14 treatment-naive patients, 17 IGHV unmutated. On average, each sample had 255,043 productive templates and under 95,000 productive rearrangements.

Germline V gene sequence: CDR1 MNHEY, CDR2 SVGAGI. The CDR3 contains 14 residues. V gave up 6 bases and J gave up 3 bases, with 15 bases separating them. Study-wide points: Rising at ibrutinib response, clonality subsequently fell back toward baseline at progression. Public clonotypes were uncommon and contracted or stayed stable on treatment.

On this clone: Its antigen is unknown.

Libraries were prepared by immunoSEQ multiplex PCR; TCRdb keeps only in-frame clonotypes and omits some of them. The sample consists of roughly 45,000 clones, 60% to 70% of them appearing once. The sample consisted of PBMCs, taken after 24 months of ibrutinib treatment. This rearrangement joins TRBV6-5 to TRBJ2-7; TRBD2 is a possible D gene (6 bases). The sequence came from a human donor with chronic lymphocytic leukemia. CDR3 sequence reads: CASSYTLGGYEQYF. The CDR3 DNA reads as TGTGCCAGCAGCTATACCCTCGGGGGCTACGAGCAGTACTTC.